This TCR beta chain was captured in a study of blood T cell repertoires in COVID-19. Overall study context: Material from acute and convalescent COVID-19 was sourced from the United States, Italy and Spain. PBMCs, B-cell-depleted T cells, or T cells provided the cDNA or gDNA that made up the material.

CDR1 and CDR2 from the germline V gene are SEHNR and FQNEAQ (reference sequence). The CDR3 is 13 residues long. V was pared by 4 bases and J by 3 bases, with 2 bases of the junction left unmatched. Methods used by the authors: Reference gene primer amplification gave nucleated cell count estimates. Method: immunoSEQ multiplex PCR; TCRdb's copy keeps in-frame clones and lacks some. V and J calls and clone size are as listed in that table; D and trimming were resolved from the DNA. The table shows 100,000 to 150,000 clones, with about 85% occurring only once. V and J are TRBV7-9 and TRBJ1-2; 7 nucleotides agree with TRBD1. Input material: peripheral blood. This receptor was taken from a man older than 75 with active or convalescent COVID-19. CDR3 in amino acids: CASSSGQYYGYTF. CDR3 DNA sequence: TGTGCCAGCAGCTCGGGACAGTACTATGGCTACACCTTC.